This T cell receptor beta chain was sequenced during a study of shared clonotypes between healthy human individuals (TCRdb year 2020). Background on the whole study: The cohort comprised a couple of women and a few men aged 18 to 49 years. For each donor, CD4 naive and CD4 memory were each given three plates, CD8 naive was given two plates, and CD8 memory was given one plate. To increase sequencing depth and limit assay-specific biases, TCR repertoire library preparation and sequencing were carried out by different laboratories using diverse techniques. To estimate repertoire size and how much clonotype sharing occurs between individuals, the study deeply sequenced the blood TCR repertoires of several healthy adults. Between about 0.85 and 9.5 billion PBMCs per donor were obtained by leukapheresis. Here is what the overall study found, with its caveats: Compared with non-shared clonotypes, the clonotypes found in all four sorted-subset donors had higher generation probabilities. Even with the large sequencing depth, rarefaction of the sorted-subset datasets indicated that sequencing was incomplete. Naive subsets generally had larger estimated clonotype richness than memory subsets. Pairwise subsampling indicated that sequencing depth was expected to affect the degree of clonotype sharing among donors. When a handful of donors were compared, the shared fraction of clonotypes was about 5.2% for naive CD4, about 4% for naive CD8, about 2.4% for memory CD4, and 0.35% to 0.4% for memory CD8. The genetic and exposure-history diversity represented was limited by the small number of donors. Only blood was sampled, and tissue TCR repertoires likely differ from those in blood.

Comment on this clone: Its antigen is still unknown. Per-nucleotide qualities are absent, and no much larger clonotype sits a single base away.

V and J are truncated by 6 bases and 2 bases respectively, leaving an intervening sequence of 4 bases. Spanning cysteine to phenylalanine, the CDR3 consists of 11 amino acids. Just the 33-base CDR3 DNA is kept, in frame starting at base 1. CDR1 and CDR2 are drawn from the germline V gene (reference sequence): MNHNY, SVGAGI. Using the deep immunoSEQ assay, multiplex PCR amplified TCR CDR3 regions from genomic DNA. Extracted genomic DNA from each cell subset was distributed evenly across all wells of several immunoSEQ 96-well plates, and each plate was treated as a replicate. Each replicate PCR for sorted subsets received about 210 ng genomic DNA, equal to tens of thousands of T cell genomes. The purified libraries were quantified using a Qubit 3.0 fluorometer, sized with a Bioanalyzer 2100, and then quantified again using the KAPA Library Quantification kit. Every immunoSEQ 96-well plate was sequenced on a separate single-read 150-cycle Illumina NextSeq 550 flow cell. Regarding the original processing steps: Because the immunoSEQ output held only junctional sequences and lacked quality scores, the filtering could not match the filtering applied to full-length reads. Sequences were annotated with PyIR, a Python wrapper for IgBLAST v1.9, using IMGT germline references to assign V/J genes and CDR3. Reads were removed for weak V/J assignments (E-value above 1e-6), missing CDR3, stop codons, out-of-frame junctions, or ambiguous translated residues. A V3J clonotype was defined by an identical inferred V gene, J gene, and CDR3 amino acid sequence. Percentage overlap between repertoires was calculated by dividing the number of shared unique clonotypes by the size of the smaller repertoire. Repertoire richness was assessed with RTK rarefaction, the Chao1 estimator, and Recon v2.1 estimates of unobserved clonotypes. Generation probabilities were computed with OLGA for all TCRbeta clonotypes obtained by the gDNA method from several donors. Sourced from immuneACCESS, this table was stored by TCRdb with only in-frame sequences that have V and J called. A share of the clones is absent; for the studies checked, an unresolved V gene accounts for under half, and the remainder has no known explanation. The DNA gave D and trimming, while V, J and clone size come from that table. The sample includes over 2 million clones, with less than 95% observed a single time. Roughly 1.1% of the sample comes from the top ten.

CD8 naive samples were obtained by positive selection for CCR7 among CD45RO-negative cells, yielding a CD45RA+CCR7+ population from which TemRA cells were excluded. Donors were healthy HIV-negative adults with no recently reported acute infections or vaccinations. All donors were Caucasian adults living in Nashville, Tennessee, USA. Blood was obtained by leukapheresis, after which PBMCs were separated by Ficoll-Histopaque density gradient centrifugation and cryopreserved in liquid nitrogen vapor phase. Analytical flow cytometry was used to check the purity and quantity of every magnetically sorted T cell population. From each sorted fraction, genomic DNA was isolated and quantified by UV absorbance on a Nanodrop 2000c.

Material: naive CD8+ T cells sorted from blood. Explained via the paper, the cell subset or site label denotes: CD45RA+CCR7+. This clonotype was sampled from a young man in good health. This sequence uses TRBV6-6 and TRBJ1-1, with no reliable assignment of the D segment. The sequenced DNA is TGTGCCAGCAGGGTAAACACTGAAGCTTTCTTT. It is translated as CASRVNTEAFF.